A single sample gave rise to the 14 T cell receptor beta chains below, sequenced in a study of blood T cell repertoires in COVID-19. Clones were sequenced by immunoSEQ multiplex PCR, and TCRdb holds only the in-frame ones, with some missing. Of 450,000 to 500,000 clones listed, approximately 83% are singletons. Sequenced sample: peripheral blood. The origin of the receptors is a human donor in a cohort sampled during active COVID-19.

The chain carries TRBV15 and TRBJ1-2; perhaps TRBD1 as D (5 bases). The CDR3 covers 14 residues. Per germline, CDR1 LNHNV and CDR2 YYDKDF (reference sequence). The germline V and J ends were trimmed by 7 bases and 1 base, with 13 bases remaining between them. The CDR3 region has the DNA TGTGCCACCACCCAGGGAGGGCGTAACTATGGCTACACCTTC. This sequence encodes CATTQGGRNYGYTF.

The chain couples TRBV7-2 to TRBJ1-4; 8 bases are a match to TRBD1. The length of the CDR3 is 15 residues. The V and J ends lost 2 bases and 7 bases, in that order; junction bases with no gene match: 6. Germline V lookup: CDR1 SGHTA, CDR2 FQGNSA. CDR3 amino acids: CASSLYRDRSEKLFF. Written as DNA, the CDR3 is TGTGCCAGCAGCTTATACCGGGACAGGAGTGAAAAACTGTTTTTT.

This sequence joins TRBV19 and TRBJ2-1; possibly TRBD2 for D (6 bases). V was shortened by 3 bases and J by 10 bases, with 10 bases between the two germline ends. Looked up from germline, CDR1 is LNHDA and CDR2 is SQIVND (reference sequence). This CDR3 is built from 12 residues. CDR3 DNA sequence: TGTGCCAGTAGTATTTTGGAGGGGGAGCAGTTCTTC. It specifies CASSILEGEQFF.

This chain uses TRBV3-1 (or the pseudogene TRBV3-2) with TRBJ1-2; TRBD1 matches 7 bases. J was trimmed by 1 base and V by 5 bases; bases with no gene match: 13. This CDR3 comprises 17 residues. The germline V gene encodes CDR1 LGHDT and CDR2 YNNKEL (reference sequence). CDR3 in amino acids: CASSTRDSKHSNYGYTF. The CDR3 bases are TGTGCCAGCAGCACCCGGGACAGCAAACATAGTAACTATGGCTACACCTTC.

The chain couples TRBV30 to TRBJ2-7; D remains ambiguous. The germline V gene encodes CDR1 GTSNPN and CDR2 SVGIG (reference sequence). This CDR3 is built from 12 residues. The V and J ends lost 7 bases and 0 bases respectively, with 10 bases between them. CDR3 in DNA: TGTGCCTCCTCCCCCAGCTCCTACGAGCAGTACTTC. Its translation is CASSPSSYEQYF.

This rearrangement joins TRBV7-8 to TRBJ2-5; TRBD2 matches 7 bases. Germline CDR1 SGHVS, CDR2 FQNEAQ. After removal of 6 bases from V and 6 bases from J, the junction contained 22 bases not matched to a gene. The CDR3 has 18 amino acids. This chain's CDR3 is CASSFGYRVGRASKTQYF. The CDR3, as DNA: TGTGCCAGCAGTTTCGGATATAGGGTGGGGAGGGCCTCAAAGACCCAGTACTTC.

The CDR3 nucleotides are TGCGCCAGCAGCTCATCGGGGGGGACCTACGAGCAGTACTTC. It codes for CASSSSGGTYEQYF. The chain uses TRBV5-1 and TRBJ2-7; 8 bases align to TRBD2. V lost 3 bases to trimming and J lost 2 bases; unmatched junction nucleotides: 4. CDR1 is SGHRS, CDR2 YFSETQ, per germline. The CDR3 totals 14 residues.

This clone was picked up a small number of times. This chain connects TRBV5-6 to TRBJ1-6; 9 bases are shared with TRBD1. This CDR3 comprises 15 residues. The germline CDR1 and CDR2 sequences are SGHDT and YYEEEE. Trimming took 3 bases from V and 10 from J; bases not matched to a gene: 8. For the CDR3, the DNA is TGTGCCAGCAGCTCCCGGGACAGGGCGGTCTCACCCCTCCACTTT. Amino acids: CASSSRDRAVSPLHF.

V gene TRBV5-1 combines with J gene TRBJ1-3, with a tentative D call TRBD1 (5 bases). CDR3 length equals 14 residues. Per germline, CDR1 SGHRS and CDR2 YFSETQ. The ends were cut back, 4 bases at V and 4 bases at J, with 12 bases in the middle. The CDR3 DNA reads as TGCGCCAGCAGCCCGGGGGGGACGGGAAACACCATATATTTT. Translated: CASSPGGTGNTIYF. Together with reference TRBV5-1 and TRBJ1-3, the CDR3 gives the full variable domain: KAGVTQTPRYLIKTRGQQVTLSCSPISGHRSVSWYQQTPGQGLQFLFEYFSETQRNKGNFPGRFSGRQFSNSRSEMNVSTLELGDSALYLCASSPGGTGNTIYFGEGSWLTVV.

The chain combines TRBV7-2 with TRBJ2-3; D is possibly TRBD1 (5 bases). Trimming cost V 4 bases and J 2 bases, with 10 bases left between them. This CDR3 spans 14 amino acids. The V gene's germline CDR1 is SGHTA and CDR2 FQGNSA. CDR3 DNA: TGTGCCAGCAGCTCAGGGATAGCCACAGATACGCAGTATTTT. Translated: CASSSGIATDTQYF.

The gene calls are TRBV7-3 and TRBJ2-1, with 16 positions matching TRBD2. The CDR3 has 19 residues. J was trimmed by 3 bases and V by 3 bases; bases with no gene match: 8. Germline CDR1 and CDR2: SGHTA and FQGTGA. Here the CDR3 reads CASSFPPGLAGGNYNEQFF. CDR3 sequence (DNA): TGTGCCAGCAGCTTTCCCCCGGGACTAGCGGGAGGGAACTACAATGAGCAGTTCTTC.

The CDR3 here is CASEQINPGQGHSGNTIYF. The DNA of the CDR3 is TGTGCCAGCGAACAAATCAACCCGGGACAGGGACACTCTGGAAACACCATATATTTT. The V gene is TRBV5-6, the J gene TRBJ1-3; 9 bases fit TRBD1. The CDR3 runs to 19 residues. Germline V CDR1 and CDR2: SGHDT, YYEEEE. V lost 7 bases and J lost 0; bases outside the gene matches: 17.

This rearrangement joins TRBV5-1 to TRBJ1-3, with a weak D call TRBD1 (6 bases). V lost 2 bases, J lost 1 base, and 7 bases lay in between. This CDR3 is 14 amino acids long. The germline gives CDR1 SGHRS, CDR2 YFSETQ. The CDR3 here is CASSFQGSGNTIYF. In nucleotides, the CDR3 is TGCGCCAGCAGCTTCCAGGGGTCTGGAAACACCATATATTTT.

The V and J genes are TRBV28 and TRBJ1-1; D gene unclear. Trimming removed 5 bases at V and 0 bases at J, with 7 bases between. The germline V gene encodes CDR1 MDHEN and CDR2 SYDVKM. The CDR3 spans 13 residues. The CDR3 bases are TGTGCCAGCAGTCGTTTAATGAACACTGAAGCTTTCTTT. It encodes CASSRLMNTEAFF.